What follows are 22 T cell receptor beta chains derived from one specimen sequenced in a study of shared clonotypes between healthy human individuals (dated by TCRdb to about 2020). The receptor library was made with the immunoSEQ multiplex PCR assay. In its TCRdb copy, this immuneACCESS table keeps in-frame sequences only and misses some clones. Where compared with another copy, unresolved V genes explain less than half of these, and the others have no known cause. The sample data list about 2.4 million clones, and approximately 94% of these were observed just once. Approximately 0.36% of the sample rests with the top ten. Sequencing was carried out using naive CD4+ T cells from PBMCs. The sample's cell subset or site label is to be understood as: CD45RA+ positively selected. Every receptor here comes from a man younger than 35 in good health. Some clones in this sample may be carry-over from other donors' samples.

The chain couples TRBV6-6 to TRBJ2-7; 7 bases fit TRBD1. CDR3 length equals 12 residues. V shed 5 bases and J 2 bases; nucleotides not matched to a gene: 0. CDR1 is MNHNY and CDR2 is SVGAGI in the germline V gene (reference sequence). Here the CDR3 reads CASSTGAYEQYF. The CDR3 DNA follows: TGTGCCAGCAGTACAGGGGCCTACGAGCAGTACTTC.

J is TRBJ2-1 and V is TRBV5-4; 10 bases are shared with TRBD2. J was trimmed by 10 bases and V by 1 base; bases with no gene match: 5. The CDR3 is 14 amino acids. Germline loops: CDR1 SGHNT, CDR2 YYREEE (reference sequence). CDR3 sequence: CASSLSLAGLEQFF. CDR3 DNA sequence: TGTGCCAGCAGCTTGTCACTAGCGGGATTGGAGCAGTTCTTC.

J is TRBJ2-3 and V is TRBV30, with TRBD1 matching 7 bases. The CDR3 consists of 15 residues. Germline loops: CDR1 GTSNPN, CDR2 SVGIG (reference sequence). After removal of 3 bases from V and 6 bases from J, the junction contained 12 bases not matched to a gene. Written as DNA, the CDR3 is TGTGCCTGGAGCACGACAGGACAGGTTCAGGATACGCAGTATTTT. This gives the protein CAWSTTGQVQDTQYF.

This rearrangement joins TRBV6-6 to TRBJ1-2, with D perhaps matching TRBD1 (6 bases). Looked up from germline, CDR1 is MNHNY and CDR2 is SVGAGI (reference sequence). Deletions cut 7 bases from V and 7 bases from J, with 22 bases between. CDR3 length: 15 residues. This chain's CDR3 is CASIQRGSGAAGYTF. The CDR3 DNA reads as TGTGCCAGCATCCAACGGGGATCGGGGGCGGCTGGCTACACCTTC.

In DNA form, the CDR3 reads TGCGCCAGCAGCCAAGGAATAACGGGACAGGGAGAGACCCAGTACTTC. Amino acids: CASSQGITGQGETQYF. The V and J genes are TRBV4-3 and TRBJ2-5; 9 bases agree with TRBD1. Germline V gene lookup returns CDR1 LGHNA and CDR2 YSLEER. This CDR3 has 16 amino acids. Trimming took 1 base from V and 4 from J; bases not matched to a gene: 7.

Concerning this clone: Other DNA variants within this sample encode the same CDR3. The CDR3 protein is CASSLAPTAYEQYF. CDR3 coding DNA: TGCGCCAGCAGCTTGGCCCCAACAGCGTACGAGCAGTACTTC. The chain joins TRBV5-1 to TRBJ2-7; D unresolved. This CDR3 region has 14 residues. V was clipped by 0 bases and J by 4 bases, with 11 bases between them. The germline V gene encodes CDR1 SGHRS and CDR2 YFSETQ.

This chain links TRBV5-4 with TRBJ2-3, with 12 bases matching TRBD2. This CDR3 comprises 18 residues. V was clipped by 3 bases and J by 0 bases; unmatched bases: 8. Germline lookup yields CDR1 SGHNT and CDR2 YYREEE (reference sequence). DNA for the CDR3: TGTGCCAGCAGCTGGGGTCGGCTAGCGGGAGGGAGCACAGATACGCAGTATTTT. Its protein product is CASSWGRLAGGSTDTQYF.

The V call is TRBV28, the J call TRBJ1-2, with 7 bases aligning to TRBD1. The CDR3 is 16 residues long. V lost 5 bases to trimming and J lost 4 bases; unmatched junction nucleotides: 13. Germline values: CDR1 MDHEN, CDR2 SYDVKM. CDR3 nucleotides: TGTGCCAGCAGTACTATTTCAGGGGGACAAGGCTATGGCTACACCTTC. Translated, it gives CASSTISGGQGYGYTF.

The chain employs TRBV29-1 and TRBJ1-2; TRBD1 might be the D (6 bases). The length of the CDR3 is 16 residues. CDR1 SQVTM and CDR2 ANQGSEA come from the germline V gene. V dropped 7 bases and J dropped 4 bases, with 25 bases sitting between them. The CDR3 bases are TGCAGCGCAACTTGGAGGGGGGCACCTCATCTCTATGGCTACACCTTC. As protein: CSATWRGAPHLYGYTF.

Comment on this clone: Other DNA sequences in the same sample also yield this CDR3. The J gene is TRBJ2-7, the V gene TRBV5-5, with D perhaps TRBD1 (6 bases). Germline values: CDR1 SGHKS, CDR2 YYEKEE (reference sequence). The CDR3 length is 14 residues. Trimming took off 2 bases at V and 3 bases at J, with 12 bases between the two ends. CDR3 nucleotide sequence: TGTGCCAGCAGCTTAACAGGGACGGTCTACGAGCAGTACTTC. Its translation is CASSLTGTVYEQYF.

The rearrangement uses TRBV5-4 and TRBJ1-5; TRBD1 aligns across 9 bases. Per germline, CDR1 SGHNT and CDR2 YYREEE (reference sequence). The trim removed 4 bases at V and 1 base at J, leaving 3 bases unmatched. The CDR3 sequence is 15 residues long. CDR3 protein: CASSLDRGSNQPQHF. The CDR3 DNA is TGTGCCAGCAGCCTGGACAGGGGAAGCAATCAGCCCCAGCATTTT.

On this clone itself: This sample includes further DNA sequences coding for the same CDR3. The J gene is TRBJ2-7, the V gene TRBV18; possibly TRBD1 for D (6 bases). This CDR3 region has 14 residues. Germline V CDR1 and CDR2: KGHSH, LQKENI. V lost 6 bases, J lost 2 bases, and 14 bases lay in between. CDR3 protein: CASSPGTRAYEQYF. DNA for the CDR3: TGTGCCAGCTCGCCCGGGACAAGAGCCTACGAGCAGTACTTC.

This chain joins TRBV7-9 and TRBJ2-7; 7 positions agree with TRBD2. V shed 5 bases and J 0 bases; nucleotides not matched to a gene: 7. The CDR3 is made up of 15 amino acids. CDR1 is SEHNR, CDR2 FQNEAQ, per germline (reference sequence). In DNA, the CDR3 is TGTGCCAGCAGCCCACCACGGGGGGACTCCTACGAGCAGTACTTC. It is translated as CASSPPRGDSYEQYF.

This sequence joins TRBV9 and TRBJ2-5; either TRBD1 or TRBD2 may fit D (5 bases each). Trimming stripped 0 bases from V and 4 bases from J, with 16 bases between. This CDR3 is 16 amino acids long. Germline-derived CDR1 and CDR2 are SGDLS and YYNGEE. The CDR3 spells CASSVAGGEGGETQYF. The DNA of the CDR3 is TGTGCCAGCAGCGTAGCTGGGGGAGAGGGCGGAGAGACCCAGTACTTC.

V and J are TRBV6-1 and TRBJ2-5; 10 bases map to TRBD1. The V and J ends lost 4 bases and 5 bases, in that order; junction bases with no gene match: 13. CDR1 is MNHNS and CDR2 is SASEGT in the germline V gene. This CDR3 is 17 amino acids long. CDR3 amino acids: CASSVGTGVREWETQYF. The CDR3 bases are TGTGCCAGCAGTGTTGGGACAGGGGTAAGGGAATGGGAGACCCAGTACTTC.

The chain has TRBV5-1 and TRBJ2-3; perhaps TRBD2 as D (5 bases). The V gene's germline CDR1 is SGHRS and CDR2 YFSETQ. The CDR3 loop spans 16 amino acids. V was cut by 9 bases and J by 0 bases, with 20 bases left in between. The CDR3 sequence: CATKEARGGSTDTQYF. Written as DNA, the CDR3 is TGCGCCACCAAAGAGGCCCGGGGTGGCAGCACAGATACGCAGTATTTT.

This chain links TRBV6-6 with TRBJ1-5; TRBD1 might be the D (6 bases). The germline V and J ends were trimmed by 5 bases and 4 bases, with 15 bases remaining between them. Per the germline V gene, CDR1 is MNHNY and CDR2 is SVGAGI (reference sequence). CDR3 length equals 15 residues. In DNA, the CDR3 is TGTGCCAGCAGTCACAGACAGGTCCAGAATCAGCCCCAGCATTTT. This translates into CASSHRQVQNQPQHF.

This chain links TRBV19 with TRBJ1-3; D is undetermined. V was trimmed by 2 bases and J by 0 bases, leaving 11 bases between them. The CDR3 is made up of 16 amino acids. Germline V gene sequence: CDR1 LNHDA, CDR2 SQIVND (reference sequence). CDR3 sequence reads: CASSIRGRNSGNTIYF. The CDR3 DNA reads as TGTGCCAGTAGTATACGCGGCAGGAACTCTGGAAACACCATATATTTT.

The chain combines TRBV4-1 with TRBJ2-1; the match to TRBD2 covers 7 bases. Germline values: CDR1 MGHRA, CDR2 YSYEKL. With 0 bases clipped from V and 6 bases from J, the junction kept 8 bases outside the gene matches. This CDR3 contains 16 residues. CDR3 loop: CASSQDPGTIRNEQFF. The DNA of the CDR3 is TGCGCCAGCAGCCAAGACCCCGGGACTATACGCAATGAGCAGTTCTTC.

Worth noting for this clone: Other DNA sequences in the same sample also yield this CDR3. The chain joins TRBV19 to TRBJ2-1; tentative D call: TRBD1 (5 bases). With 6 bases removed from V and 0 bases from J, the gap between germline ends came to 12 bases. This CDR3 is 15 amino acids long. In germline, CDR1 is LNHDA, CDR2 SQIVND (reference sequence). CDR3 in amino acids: CASSPQGSSYNEQFF. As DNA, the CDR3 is TGTGCCAGTAGCCCTCAGGGAAGCTCCTACAATGAGCAGTTCTTC.

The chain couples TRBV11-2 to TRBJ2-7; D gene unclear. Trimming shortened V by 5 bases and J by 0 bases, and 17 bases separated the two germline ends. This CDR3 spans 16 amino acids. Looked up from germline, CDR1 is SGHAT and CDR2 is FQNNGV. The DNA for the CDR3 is TGTGCCAGCAGCCCCGTACGGAGTCCCACCTCCTACGAGCAGTACTTC. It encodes CASSPVRSPTSYEQYF.

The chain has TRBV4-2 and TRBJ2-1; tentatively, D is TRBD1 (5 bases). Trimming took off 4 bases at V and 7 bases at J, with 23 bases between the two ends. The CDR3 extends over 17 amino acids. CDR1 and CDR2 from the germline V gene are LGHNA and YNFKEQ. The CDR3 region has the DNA TGTGCCAGCAGCCGGAGCCAACCATCTCAAGGGGCGAATGAGCAGTTCTTC. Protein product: CASSRSQPSQGANEQFF.